These T cell receptor beta chains were read from a single sample in a study of cytomegalovirus exposure and HLA in healthy donors. The method was immunoSEQ multiplex PCR; TCRdb's version includes in-frame clones alone and lacks a portion of them. The sample holds roughly 220,000 clones, over 80% seen once. Sequenced: PBMCs. These receptors all come from a woman under 40 in good health and CMV-seropositive. The CDR3 runs from the conserved cysteine through the conserved F or W. D genes are given only for firm matches. Clone size appears in some rows only: once, few, many, or a class for an expanded clone.

d_call: TRBD1; j_call: TRBJ2-5; v_call: TRBV5-1; clone_size: NA; cdr3_aa: CASSLGQGGETQYF; cdr3_nt: TGCGCCAGCAGCTTGGGACAGGGTGGGGAGACCCAGTACTTC
d_call: NA; j_call: TRBJ2-3; v_call: TRBV5-1; clone_size: NA; cdr3_aa: CASSSSGGRSTDTQYF; cdr3_nt: TGCGCCAGCAGCTCATCAGGAGGGAGGAGCACAGATACGCAGTATTTT
d_call: NA; j_call: TRBJ2-2; v_call: TRBV21-1; clone_size: NA; cdr3_aa: CASKNPRQIYGPGELFF; cdr3_nt: TGTGCCAGCAAGAATCCTAGACAGATCTACGGTCCCGGGGAGCTGTTTTTT
d_call: NA; j_call: TRBJ2-6; v_call: TRBV7-6; clone_size: NA; cdr3_aa: CASSLADVGANVLTF; cdr3_nt: TGTGCCAGCAGCTTGGCAGACGTGGGGGCCAACGTCCTGACTTTC
d_call: NA; j_call: TRBJ1-2; v_call: TRBV28; clone_size: NA; cdr3_aa: CASSITLRAGGDGYTF; cdr3_nt: TGTGCCAGCAGCATTACCCTTAGGGCCGGAGGGGATGGCTACACCTTC
d_call: NA; j_call: TRBJ1-1; v_call: TRBV6-6; clone_size: NA; cdr3_aa: CASSTTANTEAFF; cdr3_nt: TGTGCCAGCAGCACTACAGCGAACACTGAAGCTTTCTTT
d_call: NA; j_call: TRBJ2-1; v_call: TRBV7-2; clone_size: NA; cdr3_aa: CASSYTRLNEQFF; cdr3_nt: TGTGCCAGCAGCTACACCCGCCTCAATGAGCAGTTCTTC
d_call: TRBD1; j_call: TRBJ2-7; v_call: TRBV29-1; clone_size: NA; cdr3_aa: CSVEGTGGSYEQYF; cdr3_nt: TGCAGCGTTGAAGGAACAGGGGGCTCCTACGAGCAGTACTTC
d_call: TRBD2; j_call: TRBJ2-7; v_call: TRBV11-2; clone_size: NA; cdr3_aa: CASSPTGGSGSSYEQYF; cdr3_nt: TGTGCCAGCAGCCCGACCGGGGGGAGCGGGAGTTCCTACGAGCAGTACTTC
d_call: TRBD1; j_call: TRBJ1-4; v_call: TRBV27; clone_size: NA; cdr3_aa: CASRGAGTGGDSREKLFF; cdr3_nt: TGTGCCAGCAGAGGTGCCGGGACAGGGGGCGATTCAAGGGAAAAACTGTTTTTT
d_call: NA; j_call: TRBJ2-7; v_call: TRBV10-3; clone_size: NA; cdr3_aa: CAITQGPVYEQYF; cdr3_nt: TGTGCCATCACCCAGGGACCCGTCTACGAGCAGTACTTC
d_call: TRBD1; j_call: TRBJ1-4; v_call: TRBV10-1; clone_size: NA; cdr3_aa: CASSDGTENEKLFF; cdr3_nt: TGCGCCAGCAGTGATGGGACAGAGAATGAAAAACTGTTTTTT
d_call: NA; j_call: TRBJ2-2; v_call: TRBV5-1; clone_size: NA; cdr3_aa: CASTPPEALYTGELFF; cdr3_nt: TGCGCCAGCACCCCACCGGAGGCGCTGTACACCGGGGAGCTGTTTTTT
d_call: TRBD2; j_call: TRBJ2-1; v_call: TRBV9; clone_size: NA; cdr3_aa: CASSATSGKYNEQFF; cdr3_nt: TGTGCCAGCAGCGCGACTAGCGGGAAGTACAATGAGCAGTTCTTC
d_call: NA; j_call: TRBJ1-5; v_call: TRBV2; clone_size: once; cdr3_aa: CASSVGEYGQPQHF; cdr3_nt: TGTGCCAGCAGTGTTGGGGAGTACGGTCAGCCCCAGCATTTT
d_call: TRBD2; j_call: TRBJ2-1; v_call: TRBV5-1; clone_size: NA; cdr3_aa: CASSFGLAIGYNEQFF; cdr3_nt: TGCGCCAGCAGCTTTGGACTAGCGATAGGGTACAATGAGCAGTTCTTC
d_call: NA; j_call: TRBJ2-1; v_call: TRBV5-6; clone_size: NA; cdr3_aa: CASTRHYNEQFF; cdr3_nt: TGTGCCAGCACCCGCCACTACAATGAGCAGTTCTTC
d_call: TRBD1; j_call: TRBJ1-2; v_call: TRBV5-1; clone_size: NA; cdr3_aa: CASSPRTGTVGYTF; cdr3_nt: TGCGCCAGCAGCCCACGGACAGGAACGGTGGGCTACACCTTC
d_call: TRBD1; j_call: TRBJ2-3; v_call: TRBV6-5; clone_size: NA; cdr3_aa: CASSYSRGQGADTQYF; cdr3_nt: TGTGCCAGCAGTTACTCGCGGGGACAGGGGGCAGATACGCAGTATTTT
d_call: TRBD2; j_call: TRBJ2-2; v_call: TRBV2; clone_size: NA; cdr3_aa: CASSIRTSFSGELFF; cdr3_nt: TGTGCCAGCAGTATTCGGACTAGCTTCTCGGGGGAGCTGTTTTTT
d_call: TRBD1; j_call: TRBJ2-7; v_call: TRBV10-3; clone_size: NA; cdr3_aa: CASFEGAGSYEQYF; cdr3_nt: TGTGCCTCATTTGAGGGGGCCGGCTCCTACGAGCAGTACTTC
d_call: TRBD2; j_call: TRBJ2-1; v_call: TRBV7-2; clone_size: NA; cdr3_aa: CASTIPSRLAGNNEQFF; cdr3_nt: TGTGCCAGCACCATTCCCTCGCGACTAGCGGGAAACAATGAGCAGTTCTTC
d_call: TRBD2; j_call: TRBJ2-3; v_call: TRBV6-4; clone_size: NA; cdr3_aa: CASRLAGDDTQYF; cdr3_nt: TGTGCCAGCAGACTAGCGGGAGACGATACGCAGTATTTT
d_call: NA; j_call: TRBJ2-7; v_call: TRBV27; clone_size: NA; cdr3_aa: CASSLGVGGDEQYF; cdr3_nt: TGTGCCAGCAGTTTAGGTGTGGGGGGCGACGAGCAGTACTTC
d_call: NA; j_call: TRBJ2-5; v_call: TRBV6-6; clone_size: NA; cdr3_aa: CASSASKTQYF; cdr3_nt: TGTGCCAGCAGTGCCTCGAAGACCCAGTACTTC
d_call: NA; j_call: TRBJ1-5; v_call: TRBV27; clone_size: NA; cdr3_aa: CASSSSGNQPQHF; cdr3_nt: TGTGCCAGCAGTTCGTCGGGAAATCAGCCCCAGCATTTT
d_call: TRBD1; j_call: TRBJ1-2; v_call: TRBV25-1; clone_size: NA; cdr3_aa: CASSSGGGYTF; cdr3_nt: TGTGCCAGCAGCTCAGGGGGAGGCTACACCTTC
d_call: NA; j_call: TRBJ2-5; v_call: TRBV19; clone_size: few; cdr3_aa: CASSSRGQTQYF; cdr3_nt: TGTGCCAGTAGTAGCCGGGGGCAGACCCAGTACTTC
d_call: NA; j_call: TRBJ1-5; v_call: TRBV19; clone_size: NA; cdr3_aa: CASSLDRRNQPQHF; cdr3_nt: TGTGCCAGTAGTCTGGACCGCCGCAATCAGCCCCAGCATTTT
d_call: TRBD2; j_call: TRBJ2-7; v_call: TRBV6-5; clone_size: few; cdr3_aa: CASRRGLAGTYEQYF; cdr3_nt: TGTGCCAGCAGACGTGGACTAGCGGGAACCTACGAGCAGTACTTC
d_call: TRBD2; j_call: TRBJ2-1; v_call: TRBV14; clone_size: NA; cdr3_aa: CASSRLEREGYNEQFF; cdr3_nt: TGTGCCAGCAGCCGCCTGGAGCGGGAGGGCTACAATGAGCAGTTCTTC
d_call: NA; j_call: TRBJ1-5; v_call: TRBV4-1; clone_size: NA; cdr3_aa: CASSQVIDSNQPQHF; cdr3_nt: TGCGCCAGCAGCCAAGTCATAGATAGCAATCAGCCCCAGCATTTT
d_call: TRBD2; j_call: TRBJ2-7; v_call: TRBV29-1; clone_size: NA; cdr3_aa: CSAGLADEQYF; cdr3_nt: TGCAGCGCCGGACTAGCAGACGAGCAGTACTTC
d_call: NA; j_call: TRBJ1-2; v_call: TRBV19; clone_size: few; cdr3_aa: CASSIDRTNYGYTF; cdr3_nt: TGTGCCAGTAGTATAGATCGTACTAACTATGGCTACACCTTC
d_call: TRBD1; j_call: TRBJ1-1; v_call: TRBV27; clone_size: NA; cdr3_aa: CASSLIGTGPAFF; cdr3_nt: TGTGCCAGCAGTCTAATTGGGACAGGGCCTGCTTTCTTT
d_call: NA; j_call: TRBJ1-1; v_call: TRBV2; clone_size: NA; cdr3_aa: CASAPGPKSEAFF; cdr3_nt: TGTGCCAGCGCTCCGGGACCCAAATCTGAAGCTTTCTTT
d_call: TRBD1; j_call: TRBJ2-5; v_call: TRBV18; clone_size: NA; cdr3_aa: CASSPNRGVQETQYF; cdr3_nt: TGTGCCAGCTCACCAAACAGGGGGGTCCAAGAGACCCAGTACTTC
d_call: NA; j_call: TRBJ1-2; v_call: TRBV18; clone_size: NA; cdr3_aa: CASSPQSYGYTF; cdr3_nt: TGTGCCAGCTCACCACAATCGTATGGCTACACCTTC
d_call: NA; j_call: TRBJ1-3; v_call: TRBV2; clone_size: NA; cdr3_aa: CASSTTRPGDTIYF; cdr3_nt: TGTGCCAGCAGCACCACTCGACCCGGAGACACCATATATTTT
d_call: NA; j_call: TRBJ1-4; v_call: TRBV5-4; clone_size: NA; cdr3_aa: CASSVRGGNEKLFF; cdr3_nt: TGTGCCAGCAGCGTCAGGGGTGGTAATGAAAAACTGTTTTTT
d_call: NA; j_call: TRBJ1-3; v_call: TRBV5-1; clone_size: NA; cdr3_aa: CASSLDGGLGNTIYF; cdr3_nt: TGCGCCAGCAGCTTGGATGGGGGGCTCGGAAACACCATATATTTT
d_call: TRBD1; j_call: TRBJ1-2; v_call: TRBV30; clone_size: few; cdr3_aa: CAWSVGGGSGYTF; cdr3_nt: TGTGCCTGGAGTGTCGGAGGGGGCAGTGGCTACACCTTC
d_call: NA; j_call: TRBJ1-2; v_call: TRBV12-5; clone_size: NA; cdr3_aa: CASGLRAQGYTF; cdr3_nt: TGTGCTAGTGGTTTGCGGGCTCAAGGCTACACCTTC
d_call: NA; j_call: TRBJ2-7; v_call: TRBV7-2; clone_size: once; cdr3_aa: CASSKTGPVWEQYF; cdr3_nt: TGTGCCAGCAGCAAGACAGGTCCTGTTTGGGAGCAGTACTTC
d_call: TRBD2; j_call: TRBJ2-5; v_call: TRBV10-3; clone_size: few; cdr3_aa: CAISESIGLADF; cdr3_nt: TGTGCCATCAGTGAGTCCATTGGACTAGCTGACTTC
d_call: TRBD1; j_call: TRBJ1-1; v_call: TRBV9; clone_size: NA; cdr3_aa: CASSVVQGFMNTEAFF; cdr3_nt: TGTGCCAGCAGCGTAGTACAGGGGTTCATGAACACTGAAGCTTTCTTT
d_call: TRBD2; j_call: TRBJ2-7; v_call: TRBV4-1; clone_size: NA; cdr3_aa: CASSPRAYAGGGTSYEQYF; cdr3_nt: TGCGCCAGCAGCCCGAGGGCTTATGCGGGAGGTGGAACGTCCTACGAGCAGTACTTC
d_call: NA; j_call: TRBJ2-3; v_call: TRBV11-2; clone_size: NA; cdr3_aa: CASSPEQVKQYF; cdr3_nt: TGTGCCAGCAGCCCCGAACAGGTGAAGCAGTATTTT
d_call: NA; j_call: TRBJ2-7; v_call: TRBV6-1; clone_size: few; cdr3_aa: CASLVTTYEQYF; cdr3_nt: TGTGCCAGCCTGGTGACTACGTACGAGCAGTACTTC
d_call: TRBD1; j_call: TRBJ1-2; v_call: TRBV6-5; clone_size: NA; cdr3_aa: CASSYNPDRAYGYTF; cdr3_nt: TGTGCCAGCAGTTATAATCCGGACAGGGCTTATGGCTACACCTTC
d_call: NA; j_call: TRBJ1-1; v_call: TRBV29-1; clone_size: NA; cdr3_aa: CSVEGGLGTEAFF; cdr3_nt: TGCAGCGTTGAAGGTGGTCTCGGCACTGAAGCTTTCTTT
d_call: NA; j_call: TRBJ1-1; v_call: TRBV2; clone_size: NA; cdr3_aa: CASTEDGGNTEAFF; cdr3_nt: TGTGCCAGCACCGAGGACGGAGGGAACACTGAAGCTTTCTTT